This TCR beta chain was sequenced during a study of a mutant IDH1 vaccine in newly diagnosed glioma. Background on the study: Eight vaccine injections were given to patients in weeks 1, 3, 5, 7, 11, 15, 19 and 23. The treated population exhibited a male proportion of roughly 60%, a female proportion of 37.5%, and a mean age of around 40 years.

Sequenced by immunoSEQ multiplex PCR; TCRdb stores in-frame clones only, minus some. Here the sample spans some 60,000 clones, 87% being singletons. Indicated time point: week 23, last vaccination. Every vaccination contained 300 ug of the mutant IDH1 20-mer peptide and was paired with topical imiquimod. Donor diagnoses consisted of new WHO grade 3 or 4 IDH1-mutant, ATRX-lost astrocytomas. As concerns this clone: Antigen: not known.

This clonotype originated in a middle-aged man with glioma. The specimen was PBMCs, collected from a glioma patient whose treatment included an IDH1 peptide vaccine.

The CDR3 reads CASSPSAAGFYEQYF. The CDR3 coding sequence is TGTGCCAGCAGTCCATCGGCCGCAGGTTTCTACGAGCAGTACTTC. This rearrangement joins TRBV28 to TRBJ2-7; D gene uncertain. The CDR3 is 15 amino acids. V gave up 5 bases and J gave up 3 bases, with 17 bases separating them. The V gene's germline CDR1 is MDHEN and CDR2 SYDVKM.